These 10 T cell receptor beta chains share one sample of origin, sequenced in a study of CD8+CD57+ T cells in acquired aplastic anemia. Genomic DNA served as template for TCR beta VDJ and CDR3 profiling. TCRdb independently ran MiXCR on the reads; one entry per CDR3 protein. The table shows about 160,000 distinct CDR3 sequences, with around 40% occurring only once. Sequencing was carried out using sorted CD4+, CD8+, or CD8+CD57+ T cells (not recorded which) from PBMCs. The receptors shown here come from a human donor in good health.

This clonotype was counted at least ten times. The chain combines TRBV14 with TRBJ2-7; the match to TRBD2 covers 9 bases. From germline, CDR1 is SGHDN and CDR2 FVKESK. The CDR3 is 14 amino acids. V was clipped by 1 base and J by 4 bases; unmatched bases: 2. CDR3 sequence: CASSQGLADYEQYF. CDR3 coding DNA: TGTGCCAGCAGCCAAGGACTAGCGGATTACGAGCAGTACTTC.

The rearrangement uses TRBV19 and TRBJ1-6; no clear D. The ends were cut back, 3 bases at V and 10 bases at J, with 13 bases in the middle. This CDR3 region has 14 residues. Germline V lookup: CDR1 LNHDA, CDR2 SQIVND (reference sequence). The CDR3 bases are TGTGCCAGTAGTATTGGGGAATGGAGGTCACCCCTCCACTTT. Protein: CASSIGEWRSPLHF.

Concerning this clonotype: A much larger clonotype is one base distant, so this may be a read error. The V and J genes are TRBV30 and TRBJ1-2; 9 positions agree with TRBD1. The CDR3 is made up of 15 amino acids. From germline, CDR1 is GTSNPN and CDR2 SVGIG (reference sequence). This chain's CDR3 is CAWSRDRVKNYGNTF. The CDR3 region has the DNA TGTGCCTGGAGCCGGGACAGGGTCAAGAACTATGGCAACACCTTC.

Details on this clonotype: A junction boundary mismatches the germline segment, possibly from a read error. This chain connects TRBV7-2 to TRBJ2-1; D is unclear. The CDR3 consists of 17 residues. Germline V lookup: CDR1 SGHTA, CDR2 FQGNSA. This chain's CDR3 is CASSLGAVVVAYNEQSF. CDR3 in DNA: TGTGCCAGCAGCTTAGGGGCCGTGGTGGTCGCCTACAATGAGCAGTCCTTC.

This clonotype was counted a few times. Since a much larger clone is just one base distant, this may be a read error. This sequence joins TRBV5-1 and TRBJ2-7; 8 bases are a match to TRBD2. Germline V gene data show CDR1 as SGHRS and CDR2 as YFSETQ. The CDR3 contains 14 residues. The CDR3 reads CTSSLPGGNYEQYF. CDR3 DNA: TGCACCAGCAGCTTGCCGGGAGGGAACTACGAGCAGTACTTC.

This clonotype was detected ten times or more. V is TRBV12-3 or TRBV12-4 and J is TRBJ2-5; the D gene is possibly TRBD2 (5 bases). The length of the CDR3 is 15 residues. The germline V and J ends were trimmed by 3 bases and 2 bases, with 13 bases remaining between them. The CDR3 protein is CASSLSRGIQETQYF. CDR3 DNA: TGTGCCAGCAGTTTGTCTCGGGGAATTCAAGAGACCCAGTACTTC.

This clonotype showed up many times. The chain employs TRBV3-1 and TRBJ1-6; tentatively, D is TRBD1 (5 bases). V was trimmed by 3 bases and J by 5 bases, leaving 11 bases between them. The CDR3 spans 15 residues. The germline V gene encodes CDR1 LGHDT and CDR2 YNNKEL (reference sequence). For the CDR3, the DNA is TGTGCCAGCAGCCATGGAGGGACGGATAATTCACCCCTCCACTTT. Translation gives CASSHGGTDNSPLHF.

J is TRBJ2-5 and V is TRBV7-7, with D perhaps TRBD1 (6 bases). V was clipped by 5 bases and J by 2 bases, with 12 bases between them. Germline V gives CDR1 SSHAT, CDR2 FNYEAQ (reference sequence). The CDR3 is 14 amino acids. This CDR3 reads CASSLQGGQETQYF. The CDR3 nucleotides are TGTGCCAGCAGCCTACAGGGTGGGCAAGAGACCCAGTACTTC.

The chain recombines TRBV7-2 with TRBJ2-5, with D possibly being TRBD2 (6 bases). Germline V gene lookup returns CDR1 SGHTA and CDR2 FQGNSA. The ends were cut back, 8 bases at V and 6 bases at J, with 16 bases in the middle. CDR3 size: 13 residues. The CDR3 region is CASGGYQMKTQYF. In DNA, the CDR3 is TGTGCCAGCGGGGGGTATCAAATGAAGACCCAGTACTTC.

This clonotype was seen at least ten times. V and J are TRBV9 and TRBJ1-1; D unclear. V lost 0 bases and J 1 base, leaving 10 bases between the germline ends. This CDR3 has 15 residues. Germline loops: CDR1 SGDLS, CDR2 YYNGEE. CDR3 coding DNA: TGTGCCAGCAGCGTAGCCGCGTTGGGGAACACTGAAGCTTTCTTT. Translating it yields CASSVAALGNTEAFF. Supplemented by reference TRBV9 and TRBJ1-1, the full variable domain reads DSGVTQTPKHLITATGQRVTLRCSPRSGDLSVYWYQQSLDQGLQFLIQYYNGEERAKGNILERFSAQQFPDLHSELNLSSLELGDSALYFCASSVAALGNTEAFFGQGTRLTVV.